Below, 14 T cell receptor beta chains from the same sample are listed, as sequenced in a study of CD8+ T cells in alopecia areata. cDNA serving as the sequencing template came from extracted, reverse transcribed RNA. Profiled with immunoSEQ multiplex PCR; TCRdb holds only in-frame clones, not every one. The sample has some 51,000 clones; 90% to 97% are singletons. Sequencing was performed on CD8+ T cells sorted from blood, taken at week 0. The source is a human donor with alopecia areata.

The genes are TRBV5-4 and TRBJ1-1; D perhaps matches TRBD1 (5 bases). Germline assignment: CDR1 SGHNT and CDR2 YYREEE (reference sequence). The V end lost 4 bases, the J end lost 1 base, and 11 bases lay between the germline ends. This CDR3 has 14 residues. CDR3 sequence reads: CASSPGHWNTEAFF. The CDR3 DNA reads TGTGCCAGCAGCCCTGGACACTGGAACACTGAAGCTTTCTTT.

The chain has TRBV7-8 and TRBJ2-6, with unresolved D. CDR3 length: 16 amino acids. Germline CDR1 reads SGHVS; CDR2 reads FQNEAQ. Trimming stripped 3 bases from V and 0 bases from J, with 9 bases between. The CDR3 DNA is TGTGCCAGCAGCTTTGACCCACGCTCTGGGGCCAACGTCCTGACTTTC. Translation: CASSFDPRSGANVLTF.

V gene TRBV19 combines with J gene TRBJ1-2; D may be TRBD1 (5 bases). Germline CDR1 LNHDA, CDR2 SQIVND (reference sequence). The V gene lost 6 bases and the J gene lost 10 bases, with 12 bases spanning the gap. The CDR3 is 11 amino acids. CDR3 sequence reads: CASRGQGDYTF. CDR3 bases: TGTGCCAGTAGAGGCCAGGGTGACTACACCTTC.

This clone was recorded once. This CDR3 is CASSMRGFTDTQYF. The CDR3 region has the DNA TGTGCCAGTAGTATGAGGGGATTCACAGATACGCAGTATTTT. The genes are TRBV19 and TRBJ2-3; D may be TRBD1 or TRBD2 (5 bases each). CDR1 and CDR2 (germline): LNHDA, SQIVND (reference sequence). The CDR3 extends over 14 amino acids. V lost 3 bases to trimming and J lost 2 bases, with 9 bases between them.

The chain recombines TRBV7-9 with TRBJ2-5; TRBD1 matches at 11 bases. The V gene's germline CDR1 is SEHNR and CDR2 FQNEAQ (reference sequence). This CDR3 has 15 amino acids. J was trimmed by 5 bases and V by 4 bases; bases with no gene match: 6. This CDR3 reads CASSSGQGAEETQYF. The CDR3 DNA reads as TGTGCCAGCAGCTCAGGACAGGGGGCGGAGGAGACCCAGTACTTC.

This clone has just one count. This chain uses TRBV6-1 with TRBJ2-7, with D maybe TRBD1 (5 bases). The CDR3 runs to 12 residues. Trimming removed 7 bases from V and 0 bases from J, with 7 bases in between. Germline V gene lookup returns CDR1 MNHNS and CDR2 SASEGT. The chain's CDR3 is CASKGISYEQYF. DNA of the CDR3: TGTGCCAGCAAGGGGATCTCCTACGAGCAGTACTTC.

V gene TRBV4-3 combines with J gene TRBJ2-1; 9 bases are a match to TRBD2. Trimming at V came to 0 bases and at J to 3 bases, leaving 9 bases not matched to a gene. CDR3 length equals 18 residues. From germline, CDR1 is LGHNA and CDR2 YSLEER. DNA of the CDR3: TGCGCCAGCAGCCAAGAAGCTAGCCCTAGCGGGGTCTACAATGAGCAGTTCTTC. Protein: CASSQEASPSGVYNEQFF.

V gene TRBV7-9 combines with J gene TRBJ2-1; D is unresolved. V lost 2 bases to trimming and J lost 7 bases, with 15 bases between them. Germline V gives CDR1 SEHNR, CDR2 FQNEAQ (reference sequence). The CDR3 has 15 residues. Here the CDR3 DNA reads TGTGCCAGCAGCTTACTTAAAGAGAAGCCGAATGAGCAGTTCTTC. Encoded protein: CASSLLKEKPNEQFF.

Comments on this clone: A read error is the likely source, as a far larger clone sits one nucleotide away. V and J are TRBV7-2 and TRBJ2-1, with TRBD2 matching 7 bases. The J segment lost 4 bases and the V segment lost 2 bases, leaving 5 bases of the junction unmatched. There are 15 residues in the CDR3. CDR1 and CDR2 (germline): SGHTA, FQGNSA. The CDR3 protein is CASSLTGGGYNEQFF. The CDR3 DNA is TGTGCCAGCAGCTTAACTGGGGGGGGATACAATGAGCAGTTCTTC.

This clone is classed as medium-sized. The chain recombines TRBV7-6 with TRBJ2-1; D tentatively fits TRBD1 or TRBD2 (5 bases each). This CDR3 comprises 16 residues. Germline V gives CDR1 SGHVS, CDR2 FNYEAQ. The V end was cut by 5 bases, the J end by 4 bases, with 18 bases between. CDR3 region: CASSPQGLGTYNEQFF. The CDR3 DNA follows: TGTGCCAGCAGCCCCCAGGGTCTGGGGACGTACAATGAGCAGTTCTTC.

The CDR3 DNA is TGTGCCAGCTCACCACGGTCCGGGGAAGTAAATGAGCAGTTCTTC. This codes for CASSPRSGEVNEQFF. The chain employs TRBV18 and TRBJ2-1; perhaps TRBD2 as D (5 bases). Germline-derived CDR1 and CDR2 are KGHSH and LQKENI. The CDR3 is made up of 15 amino acids. Between the trimmed V and J ends, which lost 1 base and 7 bases, there was a span of 14 bases.

The J gene is TRBJ2-7, the V gene TRBV23-1; maybe TRBD1 (5 bases). TRBV23-1 is known as an ORF, though its function is uncertain. The CDR3 is made up of 14 amino acids. The V gene lost 7 bases and the J gene lost 3 bases, with 16 bases spanning the gap. The CDR3 DNA follows: TGCGCCAGCAAAAAGACCAGGGAACGCTACGAGCAGTACTTC. Translation gives CASKKTRERYEQYF.

V gene TRBV4-2 combines with J gene TRBJ1-5; D unclear. V lost 1 base and J lost 0, with 7 bases in between. This CDR3 region has 15 residues. The germline V gene encodes CDR1 LGHNA and CDR2 YNFKEQ. The CDR3 DNA is TGTGCCAGCAGCCAAGGCAGTTATAGCAATCAGCCCCAGCATTTT. Its translation is CASSQGSYSNQPQHF.

This clone was counted once. The chain couples TRBV2 to TRBJ2-7; D not certain. V lost 0 bases and J 2 bases, leaving 11 bases between the germline ends. The CDR3 has 15 residues. Germline CDR1 and CDR2: SNHLY and FYNNEI. The CDR3 loop reads CASSEANSVPYEQYF. CDR3 DNA: TGTGCCAGCAGTGAAGCTAACAGTGTCCCCTACGAGCAGTACTTC.